The present entry profiles one TCR beta chain with its context. This specimen comes from a study of blood T cell repertoires in COVID-19. For the study at large: Sites across the United States, Italy and Spain contributed samples from acute and convalescent COVID-19. T cells, B-cell-depleted T cells, or PBMCs supplied cDNA or gDNA.

In the authors' workflow: From reference gene primer amplification, estimates of nucleated cell counts were derived. Data came from immunoSEQ multiplex PCR; TCRdb stores just in-frame clones and leaves some out. D and trimming come from the DNA, and the V and J calls and clone size come from that table. The sample consists of 150,000 to 200,000 clones, about nine tenths of them appearing once. The V end was cut by 10 bases, the J end by 4 bases, with 25 bases between. Germline V gene sequence: CDR1 SGHVS, CDR2 FNYEAQ. This CDR3 is 16 amino acids long. This TCR derives from a man between 65 and 85 years old with acute or convalescent COVID-19. The chain recombines TRBV7-6 with TRBJ1-2, with D possibly TRBD1 on 6 matching bases. Sequencing was done on a sample of peripheral blood. The CDR3 protein is CAKNPGHPSIIYGYTF. CDR3 DNA: TGTGCCAAGAACCCGGGACACCCATCAATTATCTATGGCTACACCTTC.